This T cell receptor (beta chain) came from a study of OX40 agonist ivuxolimab in advanced cancers. Study outcomes and limitations: Relatively little clonal expansion, among the lowest observed, appeared in partial responders at 0.1-3.0 mg/kg.

The method was immunoSEQ multiplex PCR; TCRdb's version includes in-frame clones alone and lacks a portion of them. The sample has some 44,000 clones; approximately 80% are singletons. CDR3 length: 16 residues. The germline CDR1 and CDR2 sequences are MNHEY and SVGAGI. V trimming: 2 bases; J trimming: 7 bases; junction bases outside the gene matches: 11. Of note for this clone: Antigen: not known.

The TCR originated in an adult with an advanced solid tumor such as melanoma, head and neck, liver or kidney cancer. The chain couples TRBV6-5 to TRBJ2-1; 7 nucleotides match TRBD1. The source material was CD4+ or CD8+ T cells sorted from blood, sampled in a trial of the OX40 agonist ivuxolimab. CDR3 coding DNA: TGTGCCAGCAGTTACCCGGATTCTTCCAGGGGGAATGAGCAGTTCTTC. This encodes CASSYPDSSRGNEQFF.